The rows below give T cell receptor beta chains drawn from one sample of a study of blood T cell repertoires in COVID-19. TCRdb keeps only in-frame clones here, not all; method: immunoSEQ multiplex PCR. The table records approximately 85,000 clones, roughly 84% of them present only once. Input material: peripheral blood. Receptors were obtained from a woman at least 80 years old in a cohort sampled during active or convalescent COVID-19. Each CDR3 is given with its conserved first and last residue. D genes are given only for firm matches. The size field is filled for only some rows; it gives once, few, many or a size class.

CASSNTENQPQHF	TGTGCCAGCAGTAACACCGAAAATCAGCCCCAGCATTTT	.	TRBV28	TRBJ1-5	once
CSAGPGDTQYF	TGCAGTGCTGGCCCGGGGGATACGCAGTATTTT	.	TRBV20-1	TRBJ2-3	.
CASSQDFRLAGGPYNEQFF	TGTGCCAGCAGCCAAGATTTTCGGCTAGCGGGAGGTCCCTACAATGAGCAGTTCTTC	TRBD2	TRBV3-1/TRBV3-2	TRBJ2-1	.
CASTPSGLISGNTIYF	TGTGCCAGCACCCCCTCCGGACTCATCTCTGGAAACACCATATATTTT	.	TRBV7-8	TRBJ1-3	.
CASSHWETPEQYF	TGTGCCAGCAGCCACTGGGAGACTCCCGAGCAGTACTTC	.	TRBV7-2	TRBJ2-7	.
CASGWGQGNQPQHF	TGTGCTAGTGGCTGGGGACAGGGGAATCAGCCCCAGCATTTT	TRBD1	TRBV12-5	TRBJ1-5	.
CATSRDGARVREQYF	TGTGCCACCAGCAGAGATGGGGCCAGGGTGCGCGAGCAGTACTTC	.	TRBV15	TRBJ2-7	.
CASILTSGMGEQFF	TGTGCCAGCATTTTAACTAGCGGGATGGGGGAGCAGTTCTTC	TRBD2	TRBV7-2	TRBJ2-1	.
CASSQGRYSNQPQHF	TGTGCCAGCAGCCAAGGGAGGTATAGCAATCAGCCCCAGCATTTT	.	TRBV3-1/TRBV3-2	TRBJ1-5	.
CASRSEGGSPLHF	TGTGCCAGCAGATCGGAGGGAGGATCACCCCTCCACTTT	.	TRBV6-5	TRBJ1-6	.
CATSRGGGTGEETQYF	TGTGCCACCAGCAGAGGAGGGGGCACTGGTGAAGAGACCCAGTACTTC	TRBD1	TRBV15	TRBJ2-5	once
CATSDGGQESSYEQYF	TGTGCCACCAGTGACGGGGGTCAGGAGAGCTCCTACGAGCAGTACTTC	.	TRBV24-1	TRBJ2-7	.
CASSPGNVGANVLTF	TGCGCCAGCAGCCCCGGTAACGTCGGGGCCAACGTCCTGACTTTC	.	TRBV5-1	TRBJ2-6	.